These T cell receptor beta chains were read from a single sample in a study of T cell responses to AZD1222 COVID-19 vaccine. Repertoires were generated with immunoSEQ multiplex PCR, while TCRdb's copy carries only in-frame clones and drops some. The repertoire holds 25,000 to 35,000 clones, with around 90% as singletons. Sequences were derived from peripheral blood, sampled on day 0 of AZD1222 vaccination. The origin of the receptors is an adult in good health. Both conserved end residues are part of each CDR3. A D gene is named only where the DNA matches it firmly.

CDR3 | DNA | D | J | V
CASRPREMNTEAFF | TGTGCCAGCAGACCCAGGGAAATGAACACTGAAGCTTTCTTT | - | TRBJ1-1 | TRBV6-5
CASSLLAGGPQTQYF | TGTGCCAGCAGCCTACTAGCGGGAGGGCCACAGACCCAGTACTTC | TRBD2 | TRBJ2-5 | TRBV7-8
CASSQPGTNSPLHF | TGCGCCAGCAGCCAACCGGGGACTAATTCACCCCTCCACTTT | - | TRBJ1-6 | TRBV4-1
CASSQESRGKSYNEQFF | TGTGCCAGCAGCCAAGAATCAAGGGGAAAGTCCTACAATGAGCAGTTCTTC | - | TRBJ2-1 | TRBV3-1/TRBV3-2
CASSEGQWNTEAFF | TGTGCCAGCAGCGAGGGACAGTGGAACACTGAAGCTTTCTTT | TRBD1 | TRBJ1-1 | TRBV9
CASSLTTSGYEQYF | TGTGCCAGCAGCTTGACAACTAGCGGATACGAGCAGTACTTC | TRBD2 | TRBJ2-7 | TRBV5-5
CAGGTGNQPQHF | TGTGCCGGAGGGACAGGCAATCAGCCCCAGCATTTT | TRBD1 | TRBJ1-5 | TRBV5-3
CASSQDYSGNRYEQYF | TGCGCCAGCAGCCAAGATTATAGCGGGAACCGCTACGAGCAGTACTTC | TRBD2 | TRBJ2-7 | TRBV4-3
CSVDVGGEQYF | TGCAGCGTTGATGTAGGGGGCGAGCAGTACTTC | - | TRBJ2-7 | TRBV29-1
CATSDDTSGGRTGELFF | TGTGCCACCAGTGACGACACTAGTGGCGGGAGGACCGGGGAGCTGTTTTTT | TRBD2 | TRBJ2-2 | TRBV24-1
CASSVGQPVETQYF | TGTGCCAGCAGCGTAGGACAACCAGTGGAGACCCAGTACTTC | - | TRBJ2-5 | TRBV9
CASSLEGRGETQYF | TGCGCCAGCAGCTTGGAGGGCAGGGGGGAGACCCAGTACTTC | TRBD1 | TRBJ2-5 | TRBV5-1
CASSIRDRGPEQYF | TGTGCCAGCAGCATACGGGACAGGGGGCCCGAGCAGTACTTC | TRBD1 | TRBJ2-7 | TRBV7-2
CASSLYRDGEQFF | TGTGCCAGCAGTTTATACAGAGACGGTGAGCAGTTCTTC | - | TRBJ2-1 | TRBV12-3/TRBV12-4
CASSGTVYNEQFF | TGTGCCAGCAGCGGGACAGTCTACAATGAGCAGTTCTTC | TRBD1 | TRBJ2-1 | TRBV5-5
CASRQNTEAFF | TGTGCCAGCCGTCAGAACACTGAAGCTTTCTTT | - | TRBJ1-1 | TRBV25-1
CASSVGTATEAFF | TGTGCCAGCAGCGTCGGGACAGCCACTGAAGCTTTCTTT | TRBD1 | TRBJ1-1 | TRBV9
CASLRPTVNTEAFF | TGCGCCAGCCTCCGCCCTACAGTGAACACTGAAGCTTTCTTT | - | TRBJ1-1 | TRBV10-2
CASRGAMAYNEQFF | TGTGCCAGCAGAGGGGCCATGGCCTACAATGAGCAGTTCTTC | - | TRBJ2-1 | TRBV6-5
CASSTLTPGDTEAFF | TGCGCCAGCAGCACTCTTACTCCTGGCGACACTGAAGCTTTCTTT | - | TRBJ1-1 | TRBV5-1
CATSRDNEKLFF | TGTGCCACCAGCAGAGATAATGAAAAACTGTTTTTT | - | TRBJ1-4 | TRBV15
CASSSTTGPEEQYF | TGTGCCAGCAGCTCCACGACAGGGCCAGAAGAGCAGTACTTC | TRBD1 | TRBJ2-7 | TRBV7-8